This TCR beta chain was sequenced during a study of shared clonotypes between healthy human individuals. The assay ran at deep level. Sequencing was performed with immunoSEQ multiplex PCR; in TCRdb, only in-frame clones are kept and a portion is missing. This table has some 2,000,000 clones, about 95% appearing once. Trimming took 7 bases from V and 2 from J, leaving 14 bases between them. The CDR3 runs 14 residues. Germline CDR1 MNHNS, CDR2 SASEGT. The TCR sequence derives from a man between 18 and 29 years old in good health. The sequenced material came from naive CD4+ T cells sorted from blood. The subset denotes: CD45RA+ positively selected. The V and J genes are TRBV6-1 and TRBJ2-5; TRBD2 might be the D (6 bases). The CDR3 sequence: CASIGGDTQETQYF. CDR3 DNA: TGTGCCAGCATCGGGGGTGATACTCAAGAGACCCAGTACTTC.